The sequence of this T cell receptor (beta chain) was determined in a study of long-term antiretroviral therapy in people with HIV (dated by TCRdb to 2021 to 2024). Broadly, across the study: The earliest samples were collected about a decade before the 2015 WHO recommendation for immediate ART, when ART was typically delayed until CD4 counts fell. A total of under 250 cryopreserved PBMC samples were contributed to the cohort by 30 adults with confirmed HIV infection, with samples collected serially over a mean of roughly six years (range 1-12). This retrospective serial study examined whether starting ART and sustained HIV suppression were associated with changes in the composition and diversity of the TRB repertoire in peripheral blood. Of the 30 participants with HIV, roughly 10 were female. No cross-contamination during QIAcube processing turned up in test extractions that ran a monoclonal T-cell line alongside about 35 polyclonal samples. Broader findings and caveats from the paper: The samples were dated from 2004 to 2017, and the ART regimens that were used may be less effective than current ART regimens. ART initiation was associated with a significant increase in TRB diversity, but diversity stayed significantly below transplant donor controls even after long-term ART. The repertoire was dominated across all time points by expanded TRB clones identified before ART initiation, although this dominance was seen to fluctuate and to decrease in many PLHIV after ART. Inferences about post-ART repertoire changes were limited because no data were available on ART adherence, viral resistance or therapy changes. Because cell numbers in pre-ART samples were limited, unsorted PBMC were profiled instead of sorted CD4+ and CD8+ T cells. Limited PBMC availability meant only the TCR beta chain was sequenced, without alpha chain pairing. Narrower CDR3 length ranges were observed in HIV repertoires than in controls, and an antigen-experienced repertoire with only a slight naive shift after ART was suggested by the network structure.

V and J are trimmed by 2 bases and 4 bases, and the gene matches miss 10 bases of the junction. From cysteine to phenylalanine, the CDR3 is 16 amino acids long. Of the read, only the CDR3 DNA is kept; its 48 bases are in frame from base 1. CDR1 and CDR2 are drawn from the germline V gene: SGDLS, YYNGEE. The immunoSEQ hsTCRB v3.0 assay was used at survey level resolution to sequence the TRB variable region. TRB sequencing targeted a depth of roughly 35,000-55,000 T-cell genomes per sample. Pooled TRB libraries were sequenced on an Illumina MiSeq with a v3 150-cycle kit. Per the source publication's procedure: Repertoire analysis was performed in R inside a reproducible Nextflow workflow that covered QC, data transformation and analysis. LymphoSeq2, an R package for exploring AIRR-Seq data, was used to implement custom analyses. A few samples yielding fewer than 5000 total TRB sequences were excluded, leaving 188 analyzed HIV repertoires. Among the 180 to 200 HIV repertoires that were kept, roughly 58 were collected before ART initiation and about 130 were collected after ART initiation. Repertoires were downsampled to 5000 TRB nucleotide sequences, and summary statistics were averaged over 100 downsampling iterations. TRB sequences were retained for analysis only if CDR3 regions of at least seven amino acids were present. Diversity was assessed using a clonality score derived from Shannon entropy and using the Gini coefficient. In repertoire networks, the top 5000 CDR3 amino acid sequences were linked whenever an edit distance of one separated two sequences. GLIPH2 predicted antigen specificity groups and MHC restriction for TRB CDR3 amino acid sequences. To flag known CMV, EBV, HIV or tissue antigen associations, CDR3 amino acid sequences were matched against VDJdb and McPAS-TCR. Pre-ART, post-ART and control groups were compared with Wilcoxon signed-rank tests and Holm-Bonferroni correction. TCRdb holds this immuneACCESS table with in-frame rearrangements only. Some clones are missing; in checked studies, unresolved V genes explain under half, and the rest has no known cause. The V and J calls and clone size were taken over from that table, and D and trimming were inferred from the DNA. Counted in this sample were 25,000 to 35,000 clones; roughly 96% of them appeared once. The ten top clones hold 2% to 3% of the sample.

Concerning this clone itself: Its antigen has not been determined. No base quality values were provided; no much bigger clone lies one nucleotide off.

Inclusion was restricted to participants for whom at least one PBMC sample before ART initiation and at least two post-ART samples were available. Treatment was received in the United States of America by all participants with HIV. Before DNA extraction, cryopreserved samples of roughly 0.85-11 million PBMC were thawed and then washed. At the time of the earliest PBMC sample, participants with HIV were aged between about 20 and 55 years. PBMC samples from each participant spanned 1-4 timepoints before ART initiation and 2-8 timepoints after ART initiation, with a median of 7 samples. For every participant, serial HIV viral load, CD4+ T-cell count, ART history and demographic data were obtained. Genomic DNA was extracted from unsorted PBMC with a Qiagen kit on a QIAcube, with processing performed in batches of 12 samples.

This clonotype was obtained from a man aged 25-40 years with HIV. The specimen was unsorted PBMCs, collected around 6.6 years after starting antiretroviral therapy. Here the chain combines TRBV9 and TRBJ2-7, with TRBD1 identical over 9 junction bases. The CDR3 is CASSVRAGTGYYEQYF. The DNA sequence is TGTGCCAGCAGCGTTAGGGCCGGGACAGGGTATTACGAGCAGTACTTC.